This T cell receptor (beta chain) was observed in a study of neurological immune-mediated disorders. This clonotype was recorded many times. Trimming at V came to 2 bases and at J to 3 bases, leaving 4 bases not matched to a gene. The CDR3 length is 14 residues. The V gene's germline CDR1 is LGHNA and CDR2 YNFKEQ. TCRdb used MiXCR to reprocess the 5' RACE reads, holding one entry per CDR3 protein. The sample comprises roughly 48,000 distinct CDR3 sequences, more than 20% of which are singletons, and roughly 25% rests with the top ten. The sequenced sample consisted of PBMCs. This sequence was found in a woman in her sixties or seventies in good health. V usage is TRBV4-2 and J usage is TRBJ2-7, with TRBD2 matching over 7 bases. The CDR3 protein is CASSQPSSGYEQYF. CDR3 nucleotide sequence: TGTGCCAGCAGCCAACCCTCTAGCGGCTACGAGCAGTACTTC.